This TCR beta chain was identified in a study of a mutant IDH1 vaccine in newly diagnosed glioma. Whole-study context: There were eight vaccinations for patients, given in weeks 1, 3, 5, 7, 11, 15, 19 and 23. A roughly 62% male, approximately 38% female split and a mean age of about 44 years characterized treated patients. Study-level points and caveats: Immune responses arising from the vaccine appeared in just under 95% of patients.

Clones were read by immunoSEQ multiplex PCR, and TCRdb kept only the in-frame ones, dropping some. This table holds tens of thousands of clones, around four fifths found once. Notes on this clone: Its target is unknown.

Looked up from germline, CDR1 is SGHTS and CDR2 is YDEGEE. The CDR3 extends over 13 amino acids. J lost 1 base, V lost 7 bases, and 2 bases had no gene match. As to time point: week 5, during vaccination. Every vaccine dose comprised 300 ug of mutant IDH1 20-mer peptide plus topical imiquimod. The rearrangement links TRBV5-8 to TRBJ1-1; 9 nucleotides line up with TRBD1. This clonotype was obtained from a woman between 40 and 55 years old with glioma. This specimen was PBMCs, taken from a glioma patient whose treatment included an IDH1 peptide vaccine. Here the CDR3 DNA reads TGTGCCAGCGGACAGGGGAAGAACACTGAAGCTTTCTTT. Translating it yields CASGQGKNTEAFF.